This TCR beta chain was recovered during a study of T cells in Graves' hyperthyroidism and ophthalmopathy. At the level of the study: Peripheral blood specimens were obtained at initial diagnosis, prior to any treatment. Study results and caveats: A 13 V-J signature model discriminated ophthalmopathy versus stable hyperthyroidism.

V trimming: 10 bases; J trimming: 4 bases; junction bases outside the gene matches: 7. The CDR3 spans 13 residues. CDR1 and CDR2 (germline): MDHEN, SYDVKM. Concerning this clonotype itself: The target antigen is unknown.

TCR beta CDR3 regions were amplified from RNA transcripts. First-round RT-PCR targeting the TCR CDR3 was performed with the HTBI primer set. TCRdb redid the calling of the multiplex PCR reads with MiXCR, one entry per CDR3 protein. The sample yields around 600,000 distinct CDR3 sequences, about 14% seen once. This TCR came from a woman between 45 and 65 years old with Graves' ophthalmopathy. This chain links TRBV28 with TRBJ1-2; 9 nucleotides agree with TRBD1. Specimen: blood. The CDR3 protein is CAIHGQGLYGYTF. DNA of the CDR3: TGTGCCATCCATGGACAGGGGCTCTATGGCTACACCTTC.